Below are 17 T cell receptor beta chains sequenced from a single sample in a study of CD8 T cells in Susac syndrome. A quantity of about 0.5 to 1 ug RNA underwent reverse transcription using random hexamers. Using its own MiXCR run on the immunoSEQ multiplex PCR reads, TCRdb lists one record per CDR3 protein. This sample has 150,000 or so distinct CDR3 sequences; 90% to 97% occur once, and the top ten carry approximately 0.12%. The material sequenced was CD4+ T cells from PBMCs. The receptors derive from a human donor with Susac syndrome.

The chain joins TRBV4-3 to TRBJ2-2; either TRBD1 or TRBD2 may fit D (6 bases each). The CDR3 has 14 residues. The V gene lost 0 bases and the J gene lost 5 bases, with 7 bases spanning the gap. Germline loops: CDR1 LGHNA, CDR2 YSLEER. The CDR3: CASSQEGGTGELFF. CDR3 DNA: TGCGCCAGCAGCCAAGAAGGGGGGACCGGGGAGCTGTTTTTT.

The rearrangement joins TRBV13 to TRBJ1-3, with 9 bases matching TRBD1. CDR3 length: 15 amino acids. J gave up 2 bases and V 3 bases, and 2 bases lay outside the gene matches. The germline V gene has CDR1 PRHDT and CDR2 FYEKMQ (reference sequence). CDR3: CASSLDRGAGNTIYF. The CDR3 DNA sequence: TGTGCCAGCAGCTTGGACAGGGGAGCTGGAAACACCATATATTTT.

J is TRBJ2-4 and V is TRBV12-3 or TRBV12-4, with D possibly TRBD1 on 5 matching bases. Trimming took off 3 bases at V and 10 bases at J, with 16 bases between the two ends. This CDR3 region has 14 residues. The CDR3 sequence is CASSLAGAEGIQYF. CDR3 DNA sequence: TGTGCCAGCAGTTTGGCTGGGGCGGAAGGTATTCAGTACTTC.

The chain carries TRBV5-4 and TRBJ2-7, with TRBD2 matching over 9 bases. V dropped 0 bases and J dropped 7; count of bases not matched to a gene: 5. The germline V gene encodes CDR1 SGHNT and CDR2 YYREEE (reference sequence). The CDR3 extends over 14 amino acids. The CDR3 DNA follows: TGTGCCAGCAGCTTGGTAGCGGGAGCGAGAGAGCAGTACTTC. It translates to CASSLVAGAREQYF.

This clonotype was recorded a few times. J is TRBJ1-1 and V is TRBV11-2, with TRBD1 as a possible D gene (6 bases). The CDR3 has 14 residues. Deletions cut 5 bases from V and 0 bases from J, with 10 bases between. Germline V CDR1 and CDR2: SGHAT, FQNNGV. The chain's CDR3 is CASSGQLLNTEAFF. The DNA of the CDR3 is TGTGCCAGCAGCGGACAGTTATTGAACACTGAAGCTTTCTTT. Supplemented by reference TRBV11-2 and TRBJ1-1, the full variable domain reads EAGVAQSPRYKIIEKRQSVAFWCNPISGHATLYWYQQILGQGPKLLIQFQNNGVVDDSQLPKDRFSAERLKGVDSTLKIQPAKLEDSAVYLCASSGQLLNTEAFFGQGTRLTVV.

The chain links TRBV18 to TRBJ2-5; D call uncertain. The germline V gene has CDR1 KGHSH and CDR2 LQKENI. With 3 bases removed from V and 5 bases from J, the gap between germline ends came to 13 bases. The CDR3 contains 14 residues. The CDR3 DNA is TGTGCCAGCTCACCGGCTTCGATGTTGGAGACCCAGTACTTC. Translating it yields CASSPASMLETQYF.

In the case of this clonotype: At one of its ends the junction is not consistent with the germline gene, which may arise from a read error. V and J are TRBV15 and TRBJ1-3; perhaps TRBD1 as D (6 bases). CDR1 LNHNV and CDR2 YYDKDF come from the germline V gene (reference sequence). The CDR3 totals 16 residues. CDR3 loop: CATSRGYRDSGNTIYF. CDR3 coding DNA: TGTGCCACCAGCAGAGGTTACAGGGACTCTGGAAACACCATATACTTT.

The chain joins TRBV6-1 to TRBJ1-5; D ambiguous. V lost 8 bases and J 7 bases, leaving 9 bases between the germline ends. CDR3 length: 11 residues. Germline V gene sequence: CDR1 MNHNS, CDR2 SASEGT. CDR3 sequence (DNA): TGTGCCAGCGGCACGGGGCAGCCCCAGCATTTT. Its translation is CASGTGQPQHF.

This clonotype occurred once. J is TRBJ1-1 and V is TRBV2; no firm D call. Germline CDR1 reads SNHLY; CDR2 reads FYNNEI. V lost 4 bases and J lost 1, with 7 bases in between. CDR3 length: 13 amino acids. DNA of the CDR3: TGTGCCAGCAGTGGTGGCAGGAACACTGAAGCTTTCTTT. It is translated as CASSGGRNTEAFF.

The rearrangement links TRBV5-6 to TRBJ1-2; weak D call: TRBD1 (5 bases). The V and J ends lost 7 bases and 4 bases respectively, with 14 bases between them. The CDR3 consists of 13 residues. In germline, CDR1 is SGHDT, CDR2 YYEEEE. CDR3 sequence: CASGQDGLYGYTF. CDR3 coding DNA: TGTGCCAGCGGACAAGACGGCCTCTATGGCTACACCTTC.

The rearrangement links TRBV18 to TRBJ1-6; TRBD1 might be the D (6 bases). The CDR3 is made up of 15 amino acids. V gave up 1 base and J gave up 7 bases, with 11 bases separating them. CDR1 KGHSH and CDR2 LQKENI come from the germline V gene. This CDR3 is CASSPQGGINSPLHF. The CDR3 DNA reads TGTGCCAGCTCACCACAAGGGGGGATCAATTCACCCCTCCACTTT.

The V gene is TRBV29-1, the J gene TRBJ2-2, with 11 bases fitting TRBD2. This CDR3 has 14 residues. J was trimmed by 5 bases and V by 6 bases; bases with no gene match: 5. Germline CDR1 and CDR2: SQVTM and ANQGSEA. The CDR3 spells CSVTLAGVTGELFF. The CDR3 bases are TGCAGCGTGACACTAGCGGGAGTAACCGGGGAGCTGTTTTTT.

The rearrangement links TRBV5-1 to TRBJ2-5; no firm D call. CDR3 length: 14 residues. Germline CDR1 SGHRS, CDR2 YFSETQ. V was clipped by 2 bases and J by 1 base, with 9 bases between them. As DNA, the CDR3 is TGCGCCAGCAGCTTCTCCGGTAGCCAAGAGACCCAGTACTTC. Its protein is CASSFSGSQETQYF.

CDR3 sequence (DNA): TGCAGTGCTAGACAAACTAGCGGGGGGAATGAGCAGTTCTTC. As protein: CSARQTSGGNEQFF. The chain couples TRBV20-1 to TRBJ2-1; 12 bases align to TRBD2. CDR1 and CDR2 from the germline V gene are DFQATT and SNEGSKA (reference sequence). V gave up 2 bases and J gave up 7 bases; unmatched junction bases: 3. CDR3 length equals 14 residues.

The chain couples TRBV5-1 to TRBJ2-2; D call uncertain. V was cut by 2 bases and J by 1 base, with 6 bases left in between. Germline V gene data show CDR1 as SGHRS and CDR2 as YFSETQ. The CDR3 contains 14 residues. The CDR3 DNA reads TGCGCCAGCAGCTTAGGGCGGAACACCGGGGAGCTGTTTTTT. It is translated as CASSLGRNTGELFF.

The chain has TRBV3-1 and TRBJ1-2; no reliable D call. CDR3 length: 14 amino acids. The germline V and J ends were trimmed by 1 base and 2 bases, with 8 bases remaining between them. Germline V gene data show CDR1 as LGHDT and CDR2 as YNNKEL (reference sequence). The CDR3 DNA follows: TGTGCCAGCAGCCAAGGCGGGCAGAACTATGGCTACACCTTC. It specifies CASSQGGQNYGYTF. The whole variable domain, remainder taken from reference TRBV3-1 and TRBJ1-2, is DTAVSQTPKYLVTQMGNDKSIKCEQNLGHDTMYWYKQDSKKFLKIMFSYNNKELIINETVPNRFSPKSPDKAHLNLHINSLELGDSAVYFCASSQGGQNYGYTFGSGTRLTVV.

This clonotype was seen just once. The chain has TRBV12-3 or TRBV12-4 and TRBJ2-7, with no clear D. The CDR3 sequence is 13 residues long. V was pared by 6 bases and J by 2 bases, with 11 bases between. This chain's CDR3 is CASSDAWTYEQYF. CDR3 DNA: TGTGCCAGCAGCGACGCGTGGACCTACGAGCAGTACTTC.